This TCR beta chain was identified in a study of Tregs in tolerant kidney transplant recipients. Study conclusions and caveats: Biological reproducibility was not directly addressed in this study. Few patients were studied, so findings need validation in larger groups.

Sequencing was performed with immunoSEQ multiplex PCR; in TCRdb, only in-frame clones are kept and a portion is missing. The sample lists hundreds of thousands of clones; roughly 84% were seen once. This CDR3 region has 14 residues. V shed 2 bases and J shed 1 base, with 8 bases lying between them. Germline values: CDR1 LGHNA, CDR2 YNFKEQ. Notes on this clone: Antigen: not known.

Unstimulated regulatory T cells (CD4+CD25+CD127-), CD4+CD25- non-regulatory cells, CD4 and CD8 cells were FACS-sorted from thawed PBMCs. The chain uses TRBV4-2 and TRBJ1-1; no clear D. Sequencing used CD4+ T cells from blood. This sequence was found in a human donor in good health. CDR3 coding DNA: TGTGCCAGCAGCCAAACTTGGAAGAACACTGAAGCTTTCTTT. Translating gives CASSQTWKNTEAFF.